This is a list of T cell receptor beta chains from one sample in a study of shared clonotypes between healthy human individuals. The repertoire was sequenced with immunoSEQ multiplex PCR; TCRdb's copy has only in-frame clones and lacks some. The data hold around 1 million clones, with approximately 80% observed a single time. Source material: memory CD4+ T cells sorted from blood. The receptor set was obtained from a man between 18 and 35 years old in good health. The CDR3 runs from the conserved cysteine through the conserved F or W. D genes are given only for firm matches. Size is omitted from some rows. Given values are once, few, many or a class for expanded clones.

V,J,size,D,DNA,CDR3
TRBV5-1,TRBJ2-1,NA,TRBD2,TGCGCCAGCAGCCCCTCTGGTAGCGGGGGCCCCACGAGCTCCTACAATGAGCAGTTCTTC,CASSPSGSGGPTSSYNEQFF
TRBV19,TRBJ1-5,NA,TRBD1,TGTGCCAGTAGTGCGGACAGGTCTAGCAATCAGCCCCAGCATTTT,CASSADRSSNQPQHF
TRBV5-1,TRBJ1-5,few,NA,TGCGCCAGCAGCTTGGTTGTGGGGGGTCAGCCCCAGCATTTT,CASSLVVGGQPQHF
TRBV2,TRBJ2-2,NA,NA,TGTGCCAGCAAGAGTGAGATGAACACCGGGGAGCTGTTTTTT,CASKSEMNTGELFF
TRBV30,TRBJ2-1,NA,NA,TGTGCCTGGAGCCGGGGGTATGAGCAGTTCTTC,CAWSRGYEQFF
TRBV4-2,TRBJ2-5,NA,TRBD2,TGTGCCAGCAGCCGAGGGACTAGCGGTAATGACCAGTACTTC,CASSRGTSGNDQYF
TRBV6-1,TRBJ2-7,NA,NA,TGTGCCAGCAGTGAATGGGGCCTCCCCTACGAGCAGTACTTC,CASSEWGLPYEQYF
TRBV28,TRBJ1-2,NA,NA,TGTGCCAGCAGTTCGGGGGGGAGATATGGCTACACCTTC,CASSSGGRYGYTF
TRBV5-1,TRBJ1-2,once,TRBD1,TGCGCCAGCAGCCCAGGGGGTGGTTATGGCTACACCTTC,CASSPGGGYGYTF
TRBV5-1,TRBJ2-2,NA,NA,TGCGCCAGCAGCCCAGGTTCTAACACCGGGGAGCTGTTTTTT,CASSPGSNTGELFF
TRBV7-9,TRBJ1-2,NA,TRBD1,TGTGCCAGCAGCGCCCGGGACAGGGGATTTAGCTACACCTTC,CASSARDRGFSYTF
TRBV30,TRBJ1-5,NA,NA,TGTGCCTGGAGTGTACTTGGGGTTGATCAGCCCCAGCATTTT,CAWSVLGVDQPQHF
TRBV28,TRBJ2-3,NA,NA,TGTGCCAGCAGTCCCCCCGGGTCAGATACGCAGTATTTT,CASSPPGSDTQYF
TRBV5-6,TRBJ1-5,NA,NA,TGTGCCAGCAGCTTGGCTTCGGGGTTGGCGGATCAGCCCCAGCATTTT,CASSLASGLADQPQHF
TRBV2,TRBJ2-7,NA,TRBD1,TGTGCCAGCTCCCCGGGACAGGGGGCGATCGAGCAGTACTTC,CASSPGQGAIEQYF
TRBV2,TRBJ1-1,NA,NA,TGTGCCAGCAGTGAAGAACTGGGTGAAGCTTTCTTT,CASSEELGEAFF
TRBV9,TRBJ1-6,once,TRBD1,TGTGCCAGCAGCGCCGGGACAGGGAACCCACCCCTCCACTTT,CASSAGTGNPPLHF
TRBV9,TRBJ2-5,NA,NA,TGTGCCAGCAGCGGATCAGGGTCGGGGACCCAGTACTTC,CASSGSGSGTQYF
TRBV5-4,TRBJ2-7,NA,NA,TGTGCCAGCAGCTTGGAGGGTGTTACTCTATCCCACGAGCAGTACTTC,CASSLEGVTLSHEQYF
TRBV28,TRBJ2-7,many,NA,TGTGCCAGCAGCCCGAGGCGGGCCTCATACGAGCAGTACTTC,CASSPRRASYEQYF
TRBV28,TRBJ2-1,NA,NA,TGTGCCAGCAGTCTAAACCCTGGAGCCGAGGGAAGGAATGAGCAGTTCTTC,CASSLNPGAEGRNEQFF
TRBV7-2,TRBJ2-4,NA,TRBD1,TGTGCCAGCAGCCCAACAGGGGTGGACAAAAACATTCAGTACTTC,CASSPTGVDKNIQYF
TRBV5-1,TRBJ2-1,NA,NA,TGCGCCAGCAGCTTGGAGTCACTAGCCTACAATGAGCAGTTCTTC,CASSLESLAYNEQFF
TRBV2,TRBJ2-7,NA,NA,TGTGCCAGCAGTGATTGGGCAGACCCCTACGAGCAGTACTTC,CASSDWADPYEQYF
TRBV6-1,TRBJ1-1,NA,NA,TGTGCCAGCAGTGAAAGGGGGGGGCTGGGGACTGAAGCTTTCTTT,CASSERGGLGTEAFF
TRBV11-2,TRBJ2-3,NA,TRBD2,TGTGCCAGCAGCTTAGACGGGAGGACGCAGTATTTT,CASSLDGRTQYF
TRBV19,TRBJ2-7,NA,NA,TGTGCCAGTAGTATTCGTGATGGGTCCTACGAGCAGTACTTC,CASSIRDGSYEQYF
TRBV7-9,TRBJ2-1,NA,TRBD1,TGTGCCAGCAGCCGGACAGGCAGGTCCATCAATGAGCAGTTCTTC,CASSRTGRSINEQFF
TRBV28,TRBJ2-7,few,NA,TGTGCCAGCAGCTGGATTTCCGAGCAGTACTTC,CASSWISEQYF
TRBV10-3,TRBJ2-5,NA,TRBD2,TGTGCCATCAGTGACCAAGGGACTAGCGGGAGAGAGACCCAGTACTTC,CAISDQGTSGRETQYF
TRBV4-3,TRBJ2-7,NA,NA,TGCGCCAGCAGCCAAGATTTGCTATCCCCCCCCTACGAGCAGTACTTC,CASSQDLLSPPYEQYF
TRBV5-1,TRBJ2-1,NA,TRBD2,TGCGCCAGCAGCTTGGAGGCGGCTAGCGGGAACAATGAGCAGTTCTTC,CASSLEAASGNNEQFF
TRBV5-4,TRBJ2-2,NA,TRBD1,TGTGCCACTGGGCCTACGGGACAGGGGGCAAGAGGGGAGCTGTTTTTT,CATGPTGQGARGELFF
TRBV5-1,TRBJ2-3,NA,TRBD2,TGCGCCAGCAGGCAACTAGCGGTTAGCACAGATACGCAGTATTTT,CASRQLAVSTDTQYF
TRBV10-3,TRBJ2-3,NA,TRBD2,TGTGCCATCAGTGAGTCCGTAGCGGGAGTGACAACAGATACGCAGTATTTT,CAISESVAGVTTDTQYF
TRBV6-5,TRBJ2-2,NA,NA,TGTGCCAGCAGCGACGGGTGGGCCACCGGGGAGCTGTTTTTT,CASSDGWATGELFF
TRBV10-3,TRBJ2-6,NA,TRBD2,TGTGCCATCACCGCGGGACTAGCGGGGACCTCTGGGGCCAACGTCCTGACTTTC,CAITAGLAGTSGANVLTF
TRBV20-1,TRBJ2-7,NA,NA,TGCAGTGCTAGTATGGGTGGCGAGCAGTACTTC,CSASMGGEQYF
TRBV5-4,TRBJ1-1,NA,NA,TGTGCCAGCAGCTTGGAAGTTGGGAACCTGAACACTGAAGCTTTCTTT,CASSLEVGNLNTEAFF
TRBV28,TRBJ2-5,NA,TRBD2,TGTGCCAGCAGTTTAAGCGGGGGGGGAGTGGAGACCCAGTACTTC,CASSLSGGGVETQYF
TRBV7-8,TRBJ2-1,NA,NA,TGTGCCAGCAGCTTAGTCTTCCCACTGGCTACCTACAATGAGCAGTTCTTC,CASSLVFPLATYNEQFF
TRBV9,TRBJ2-1,NA,TRBD1,TGTGCCACTTTATACAGGGGTTACAATGAGGGGCAGTTCTTC,CATLYRGYNEGQFF
TRBV6-1,TRBJ2-6,NA,TRBD2,TGTGCCAGCAGTGGCGGACTAGCGGGCGGATCTGGGGCCAACGTCCTGACTTTC,CASSGGLAGGSGANVLTF
TRBV9,TRBJ1-1,NA,NA,TGTGCCAGCAGCGTAGTGGCCGGACTAATGAACACTGAAGCTTTCTTT,CASSVVAGLMNTEAFF
TRBV5-4,TRBJ2-5,NA,TRBD2,TGTGCCAGCAGCCCCGGGACTAGCGGAGTACAGGGGACCCAGTACTTC,CASSPGTSGVQGTQYF
TRBV10-3,TRBJ2-5,NA,NA,TGTGCCATCAGTGTGGGCAGGGGAAAGGGAGAGACCCAGTACTTC,CAISVGRGKGETQYF
TRBV9,TRBJ2-1,NA,TRBD2,TGTGCCAGCAGCCCATGGACTAGCGGGGGGGCGAATGAGCAGTTCTTC,CASSPWTSGGANEQFF
TRBV28,TRBJ1-1,few,NA,TGTGCCACCAGGAAGCAGAGGGCCACTGAAGCTTTCTTT,CATRKQRATEAFF
TRBV30,TRBJ2-3,NA,NA,TGTGCCTGGACCCAGGGGTCGGGGACGCAGTATTTT,CAWTQGSGTQYF
TRBV28,TRBJ1-4,once,TRBD1,TGTGCCAGCAGTGGACCTAGGACAGGGGGGGGTGAAAAACTGTTTTTT,CASSGPRTGGGEKLFF